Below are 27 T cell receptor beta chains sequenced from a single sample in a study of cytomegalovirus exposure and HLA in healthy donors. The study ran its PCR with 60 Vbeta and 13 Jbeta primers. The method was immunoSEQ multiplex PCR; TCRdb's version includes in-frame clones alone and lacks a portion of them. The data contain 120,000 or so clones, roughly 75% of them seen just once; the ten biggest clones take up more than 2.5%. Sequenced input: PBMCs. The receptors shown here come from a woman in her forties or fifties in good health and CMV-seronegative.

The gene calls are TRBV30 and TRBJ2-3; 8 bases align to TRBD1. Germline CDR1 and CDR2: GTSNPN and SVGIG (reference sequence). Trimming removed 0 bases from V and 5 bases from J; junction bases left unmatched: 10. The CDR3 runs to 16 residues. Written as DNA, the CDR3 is TGTGCCTGGAGTGTAGGCCAGGGGGCTTGGGGAGATACGCAGTATTTT. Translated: CAWSVGQGAWGDTQYF.

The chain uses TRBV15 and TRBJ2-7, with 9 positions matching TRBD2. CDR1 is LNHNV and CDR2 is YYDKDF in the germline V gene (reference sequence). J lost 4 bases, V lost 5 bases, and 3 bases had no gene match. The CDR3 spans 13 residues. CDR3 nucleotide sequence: TGTGCCACCAGCCTGACTAGCGGATACGAGCAGTACTTC. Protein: CATSLTSGYEQYF.

The CDR3 DNA follows: TGTGCCACCAGCAGTGACGGGATTGTTGACTACGAGCAGTACTTC. This codes for CATSSDGIVDYEQYF. This sequence joins TRBV15 and TRBJ2-7; possible D gene TRBD2, 5 bases. The V end was cut by 3 bases, the J end by 3 bases, with 15 bases between. Germline CDR1 LNHNV, CDR2 YYDKDF (reference sequence). CDR3 size: 15 residues. The variable domain in full, completed from reference TRBV15 and TRBJ2-7, reads DAMVIQNPRYQVTQFGKPVTLSCSQTLNHNVMYWYQQKSSQAPKLLFHYYDKDFNNEADTPDNFQSRRPNTSFCFLDIRSPGLGDTAMYLCATSSDGIVDYEQYFGPGTRLTVT.

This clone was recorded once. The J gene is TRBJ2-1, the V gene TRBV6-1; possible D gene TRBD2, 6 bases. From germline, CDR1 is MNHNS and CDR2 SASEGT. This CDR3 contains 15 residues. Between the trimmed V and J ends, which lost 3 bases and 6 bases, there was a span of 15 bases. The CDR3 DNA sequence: TGTGCCAGCAGTGACGGTGGGAGGTTTATCAATGAGCAGTTCTTC. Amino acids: CASSDGGRFINEQFF.

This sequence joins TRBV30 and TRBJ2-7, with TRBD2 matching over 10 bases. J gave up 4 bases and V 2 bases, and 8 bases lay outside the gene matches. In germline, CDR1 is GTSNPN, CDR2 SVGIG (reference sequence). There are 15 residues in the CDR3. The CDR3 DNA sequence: TGTGCCTGGAGTTCACTAGCGGGAATGGGTTACGAGCAGTACTTC. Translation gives CAWSSLAGMGYEQYF.

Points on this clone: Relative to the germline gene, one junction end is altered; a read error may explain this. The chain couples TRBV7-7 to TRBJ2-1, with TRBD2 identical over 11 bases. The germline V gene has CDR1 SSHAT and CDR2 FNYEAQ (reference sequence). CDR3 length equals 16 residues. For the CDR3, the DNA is TGTGCTAGCAGCTTAGCGGGGGGGCCGGCCCCCAATGAGCAGTTCTTC. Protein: CASSLAGGPAPNEQFF.

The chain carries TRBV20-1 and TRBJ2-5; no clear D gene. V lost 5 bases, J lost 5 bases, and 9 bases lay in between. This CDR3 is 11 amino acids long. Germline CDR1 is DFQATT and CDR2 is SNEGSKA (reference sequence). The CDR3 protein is CSAWSWETQYF. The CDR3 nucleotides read TGCAGTGCTTGGAGTTGGGAGACCCAGTACTTC.

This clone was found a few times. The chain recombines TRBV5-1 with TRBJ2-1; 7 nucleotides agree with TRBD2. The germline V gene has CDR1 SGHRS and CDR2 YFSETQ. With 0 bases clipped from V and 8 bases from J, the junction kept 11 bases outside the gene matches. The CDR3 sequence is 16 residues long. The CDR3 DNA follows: TGCGCCAGCAGCTTGGAAGGTCGCGGGAGTTCATATGAGCAGTTCTTC. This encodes CASSLEGRGSSYEQFF.

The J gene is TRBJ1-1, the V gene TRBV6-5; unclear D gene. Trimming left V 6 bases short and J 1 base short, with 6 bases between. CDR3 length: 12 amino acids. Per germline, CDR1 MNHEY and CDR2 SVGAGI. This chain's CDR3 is CASRTSNTEAFF. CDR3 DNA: TGTGCCAGCAGGACATCGAACACTGAAGCTTTCTTT.

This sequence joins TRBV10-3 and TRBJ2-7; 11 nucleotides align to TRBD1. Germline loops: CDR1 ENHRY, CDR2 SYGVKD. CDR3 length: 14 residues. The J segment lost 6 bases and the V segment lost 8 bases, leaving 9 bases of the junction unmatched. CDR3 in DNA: TGTGCCATCTCACGAGGACAGGGGGCGTCCGAGCAGTACTTC. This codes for CAISRGQGASEQYF.

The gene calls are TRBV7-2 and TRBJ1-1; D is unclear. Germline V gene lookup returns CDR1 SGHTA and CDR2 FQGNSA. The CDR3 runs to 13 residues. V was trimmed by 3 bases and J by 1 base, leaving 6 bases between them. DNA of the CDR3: TGTGCCAGCAGCTTCGCAGGGAACACTGAAGCTTTCTTT. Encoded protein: CASSFAGNTEAFF.

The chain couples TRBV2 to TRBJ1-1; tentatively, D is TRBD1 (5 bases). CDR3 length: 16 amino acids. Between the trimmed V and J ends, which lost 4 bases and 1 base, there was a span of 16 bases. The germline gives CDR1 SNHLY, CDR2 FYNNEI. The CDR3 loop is CASSVVGGLGNTEAFF. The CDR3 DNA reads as TGTGCCAGCAGTGTGGTCGGGGGATTGGGGAACACTGAAGCTTTCTTT.

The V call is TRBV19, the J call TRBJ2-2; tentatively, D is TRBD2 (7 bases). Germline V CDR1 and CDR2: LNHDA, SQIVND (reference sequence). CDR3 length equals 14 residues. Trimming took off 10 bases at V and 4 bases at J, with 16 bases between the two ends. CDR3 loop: CATWRGGFTGELFF. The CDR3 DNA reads TGTGCCACCTGGAGGGGGGGGTTCACCGGGGAGCTGTTTTTT.

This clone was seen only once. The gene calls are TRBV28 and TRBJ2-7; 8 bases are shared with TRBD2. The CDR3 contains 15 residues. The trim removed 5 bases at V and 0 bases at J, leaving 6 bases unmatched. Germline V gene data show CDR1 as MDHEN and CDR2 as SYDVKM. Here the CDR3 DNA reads TGTGCCAGCAGTGGTACCGGGACTAGCTCCTACGAGCAGTACTTC. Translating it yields CASSGTGTSSYEQYF.

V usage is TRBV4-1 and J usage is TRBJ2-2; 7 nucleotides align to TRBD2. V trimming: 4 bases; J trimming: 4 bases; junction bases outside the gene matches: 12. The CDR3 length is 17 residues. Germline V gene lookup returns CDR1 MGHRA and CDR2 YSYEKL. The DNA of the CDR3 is TGCGCCAGCAGCCCCTCTCATGGGAGGGGAGGCACCGGGGAGCTGTTTTTT. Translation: CASSPSHGRGGTGELFF.

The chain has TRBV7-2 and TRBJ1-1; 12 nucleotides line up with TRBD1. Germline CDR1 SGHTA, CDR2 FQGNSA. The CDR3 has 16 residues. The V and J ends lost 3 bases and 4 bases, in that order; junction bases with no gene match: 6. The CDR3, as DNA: TGTGCCAGCAGCTTCCGGGACAGGGGGCGCCCCACTGAAGCTTTCTTT. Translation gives CASSFRDRGRPTEAFF.

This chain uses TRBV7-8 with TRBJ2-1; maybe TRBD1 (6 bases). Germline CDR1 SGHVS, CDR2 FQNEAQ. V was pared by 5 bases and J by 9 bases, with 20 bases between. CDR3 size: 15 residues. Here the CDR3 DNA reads TGTGCCAGCAGCCCCCAGGGGCGCTCTTACTCTGAGCAGTTCTTC. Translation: CASSPQGRSYSEQFF. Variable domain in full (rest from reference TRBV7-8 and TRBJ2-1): GAGVSQSPRYKVAKRGQDVALRCDPISGHVSLFWYQQALGQGPEFLTYFQNEAQLDKSGLPSDRFFAERPEGSVSTLKIQRTQQEDSAVYLCASSPQGRSYSEQFFGPGTRLTVL.

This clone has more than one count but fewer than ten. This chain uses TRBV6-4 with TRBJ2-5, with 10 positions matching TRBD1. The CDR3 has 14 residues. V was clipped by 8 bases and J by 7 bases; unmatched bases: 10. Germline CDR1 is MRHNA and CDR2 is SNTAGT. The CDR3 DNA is TGTGCCAGCCGCCGGGACAGGGGTAAAGCGACCCAGTACTTC. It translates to CASRRDRGKATQYF.

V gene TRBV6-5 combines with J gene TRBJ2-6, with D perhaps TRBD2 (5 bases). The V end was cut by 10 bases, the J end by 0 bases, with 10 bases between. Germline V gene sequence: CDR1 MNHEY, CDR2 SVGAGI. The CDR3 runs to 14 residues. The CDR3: CATSDSSGANVLTF. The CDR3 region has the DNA TGTGCCACCTCGGACTCCTCTGGGGCCAACGTCCTGACTTTC.

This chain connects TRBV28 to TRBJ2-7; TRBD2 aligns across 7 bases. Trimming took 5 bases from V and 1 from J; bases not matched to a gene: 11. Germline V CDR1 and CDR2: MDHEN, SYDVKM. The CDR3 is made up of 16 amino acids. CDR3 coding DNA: TGTGCCAGCAGTCCCCCCGGGACTATTTCGTCCTACGAGCAGTACTTC. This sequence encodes CASSPPGTISSYEQYF.

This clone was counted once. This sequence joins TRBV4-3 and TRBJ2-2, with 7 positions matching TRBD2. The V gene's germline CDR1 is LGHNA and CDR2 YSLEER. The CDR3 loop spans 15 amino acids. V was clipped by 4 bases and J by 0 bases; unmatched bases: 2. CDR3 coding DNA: TGCGCCAGCAGCCCTGGGGGGGCGAACACCGGGGAGCTGTTTTTT. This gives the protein CASSPGGANTGELFF.

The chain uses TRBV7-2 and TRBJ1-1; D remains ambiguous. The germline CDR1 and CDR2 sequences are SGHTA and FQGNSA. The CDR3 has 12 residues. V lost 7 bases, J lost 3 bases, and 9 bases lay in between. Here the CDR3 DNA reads TGTGCCAGCACCCACGGTGACACTGAAGCTTTCTTT. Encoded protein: CASTHGDTEAFF.

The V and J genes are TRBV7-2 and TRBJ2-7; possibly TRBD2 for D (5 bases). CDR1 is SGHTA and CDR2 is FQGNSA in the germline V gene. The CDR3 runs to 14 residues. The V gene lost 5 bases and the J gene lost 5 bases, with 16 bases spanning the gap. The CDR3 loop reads CASSPQLGRDEQYF. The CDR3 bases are TGTGCCAGCAGCCCCCAACTAGGGCGGGACGAGCAGTACTTC.

CDR3 sequence reads: CASSSGLAEPLSYEQYF. In DNA form, the CDR3 reads TGCGCCAGCAGCTCGGGACTAGCGGAACCCTTATCCTACGAGCAGTACTTC. The genes are TRBV5-1 and TRBJ2-7; 11 bases are a match to TRBD2. Germline lookup yields CDR1 SGHRS and CDR2 YFSETQ. The CDR3 is 17 residues long. V lost 3 bases and J lost 1; bases outside the gene matches: 9.

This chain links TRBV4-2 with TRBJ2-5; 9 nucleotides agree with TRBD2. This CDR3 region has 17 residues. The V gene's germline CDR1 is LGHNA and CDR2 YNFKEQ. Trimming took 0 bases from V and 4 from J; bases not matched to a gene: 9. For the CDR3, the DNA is TGTGCCAGCAGCCAAGATCGAGGGGCTAGCGGGGTAGAGACCCAGTACTTC. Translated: CASSQDRGASGVETQYF.

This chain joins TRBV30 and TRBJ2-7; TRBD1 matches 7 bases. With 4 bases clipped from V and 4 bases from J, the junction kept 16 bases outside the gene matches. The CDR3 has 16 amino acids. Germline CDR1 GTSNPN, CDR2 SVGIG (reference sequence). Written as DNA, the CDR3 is TGTGCCTGGACCTCAACAGGGGACGCGTCCCAATACGAGCAGTACTTC. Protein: CAWTSTGDASQYEQYF.

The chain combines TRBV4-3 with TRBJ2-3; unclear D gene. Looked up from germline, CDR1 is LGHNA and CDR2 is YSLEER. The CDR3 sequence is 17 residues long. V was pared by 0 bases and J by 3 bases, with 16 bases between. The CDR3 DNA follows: TGCGCCAGCAGCCAAGATCGGTCGAGCAAGTATACAGATACGCAGTATTTT. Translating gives CASSQDRSSKYTDTQYF.